The clone carrying this T cell receptor (beta chain) was detected only a few times. The target antigen is unknown. The CDR3 runs 15 residues. Trimming cost V 6 bases and J 4 bases; bases outside gene matches: 7. The sample comes from a study of T-cell reconstitution after alpha-beta-depleted transplantation in children. General study findings and limits: From newly produced T cells came most of the T-cell counts and diversity one year after transplant. Several hundred expanded graft clones reportedly supplied alpha-beta T cells about two months after transplant. Surviving recipient cells, namely T cells and thymic progenitors, were the source of high day-60 TCRbeta diversity in some patients.

Unique molecular identifiers were used to barcode this TCRbeta library. TCRdb analysed the PCR reads with MiXCR anew, one entry per CDR3 protein. In the table there are approximately 1,000,000 distinct CDR3 sequences, about 26% of which are singletons. The input for sequencing was PBMCs, mostly from graft donor cells, taken 360 days after TCRalphabeta/CD19-depleted stem cell transplant. This TCR derives from a boy under two years old who had a stem cell transplant for SCID, so the T cells may come from the graft donor. V usage is TRBV12-3 or TRBV12-4 and J usage is TRBJ1-5; the match to TRBD1 covers 9 bases. CDR3 nucleotides: TGTGCCAGCAGGGTACAGGGGGCTCGGAATCAGCCCCAGCATTTT. Translated: CASRVQGARNQPQHF.